Each of the 24 T cell receptor beta chains below was sequenced from the same sample in a study of blood T cell repertoires in COVID-19. Profiled with immunoSEQ multiplex PCR; TCRdb holds only in-frame clones, not every one. The sample shows a few hundred thousand clones, about nine tenths of them seen only once. Sequencing was performed on PBMCs or T cells enriched from blood (not recorded which). Receptors were obtained from a woman aged 30 to 39 who had been exposed to COVID-19.

The chain combines TRBV28 with TRBJ2-1; D may be TRBD2 (6 bases). The CDR3 has 17 residues. Germline CDR1 MDHEN, CDR2 SYDVKM. Trimming took off 4 bases at V and 6 bases at J, with 22 bases between the two ends. The CDR3 region is CASSSPLGLAFVNEQFF. The CDR3 nucleotides are TGTGCCAGCAGTTCGCCGTTGGGGCTAGCGTTTGTCAATGAGCAGTTCTTC.

V gene TRBV28 combines with J gene TRBJ1-5; 8 bases fit TRBD1. V trimming: 5 bases; J trimming: 6 bases; junction bases outside the gene matches: 6. This CDR3 has 14 amino acids. In germline, CDR1 is MDHEN, CDR2 SYDVKM. The CDR3 loop is CASSPTGASQPQHF. The CDR3, as DNA: TGTGCCAGCAGTCCGACAGGGGCCAGTCAGCCCCAGCATTTT.

In its sample, this clone was seen once. This chain links TRBV24-1 with TRBJ2-1, with 12 bases lining up with TRBD2. Germline CDR1 KGHDR, CDR2 SFDVKD. Unmatched junction bases numbered 11, after V lost 3 bases and J lost 6 bases. This CDR3 contains 18 residues. CDR3 DNA sequence: TGTGCCACCAGTGATCAACGACTAGCGGGAGAAGAGGGCAATGAGCAGTTCTTC. Amino acid sequence: CATSDQRLAGEEGNEQFF.

This sequence joins TRBV13 and TRBJ2-7, with 8 nucleotides matching TRBD1. This CDR3 spans 16 amino acids. Germline V gene sequence: CDR1 PRHDT, CDR2 FYEKMQ (reference sequence). The J segment lost 2 bases and the V segment lost 5 bases, leaving 11 bases of the junction unmatched. The CDR3 sequence: CASSRDRTGITYEQYF. In nucleotides, the CDR3 is TGTGCCAGCAGCCGTGATCGGACAGGGATAACCTACGAGCAGTACTTC.

The chain uses TRBV27 and TRBJ2-3, with D perhaps matching TRBD2 (6 bases). Trimming took 5 bases from V and 4 from J, leaving 16 bases between them. The CDR3 has 15 residues. Germline V gene sequence: CDR1 MNHEY, CDR2 SMNVEV (reference sequence). CDR3 protein: CASSPPGLPADTQYF. Here the CDR3 DNA reads TGTGCCAGCAGTCCCCCGGGACTCCCGGCAGATACGCAGTATTTT.

The genes are TRBV30 and TRBJ1-2; no firm D call. Trimming removed 0 bases from V and 4 bases from J, with 12 bases in between. There are 14 residues in the CDR3. Germline V CDR1 and CDR2: GTSNPN, SVGIG (reference sequence). CDR3 sequence reads: CAWSVLSLGYGYTF. The CDR3 DNA is TGTGCCTGGAGTGTACTTTCCCTCGGCTATGGCTACACCTTC.

The chain joins TRBV7-9 to TRBJ1-1; TRBD1 might be the D (6 bases). Germline CDR1 and CDR2: SEHNR and FQNEAQ (reference sequence). Trimming stripped 5 bases from V and 0 bases from J, with 10 bases between. This CDR3 is built from 14 residues. CDR3 residues: CASSQGGLNTEAFF. The CDR3 DNA is TGTGCCAGCAGCCAAGGGGGACTGAACACTGAAGCTTTCTTT.

This chain links TRBV12-3 or TRBV12-4 with TRBJ1-1; D gene uncertain. Trimming removed 6 bases from V and 1 base from J, with 9 bases in between. The CDR3 contains 13 residues. The CDR3 bases are TGTGCCAGCAGCATGTCAGGGAACACTGAAGCTTTCTTT. Translation: CASSMSGNTEAFF.

This chain joins TRBV9 and TRBJ1-2; D may be TRBD1 (6 bases). V was cut by 0 bases and J by 3 bases, with 12 bases left in between. The CDR3 covers 15 residues. The germline V gene encodes CDR1 SGDLS and CDR2 YYNGEE. This CDR3 reads CASSVDGGKHYGYTF. CDR3 nucleotide sequence: TGTGCCAGCAGCGTAGATGGGGGCAAGCACTATGGCTACACCTTC. Full variable domain (remainder filled in from reference TRBV9 and TRBJ1-2): DSGVTQTPKHLITATGQRVTLRCSPRSGDLSVYWYQQSLDQGLQFLIQYYNGEERAKGNILERFSAQQFPDLHSELNLSSLELGDSALYFCASSVDGGKHYGYTFGSGTRLTVV.

The table lists this clone with a count of one. The chain couples TRBV9 to TRBJ2-2, with D possibly TRBD1 on 5 matching bases. The V end was cut by 4 bases, the J end by 4 bases, with 14 bases between. Germline CDR1 SGDLS, CDR2 YYNGEE. There are 15 residues in the CDR3. The DNA of the CDR3 is TGTGCCAGCAGCCCGAGACAGTACTCCACCGGGGAGCTGTTTTTT. Protein sequence: CASSPRQYSTGELFF.

The chain combines TRBV28 with TRBJ2-3; TRBD1 agrees at 7 bases. Losses at the gene ends were 4 bases for V and 1 base for J; bases not matched to a gene: 5. This CDR3 region has 15 residues. Germline CDR1 and CDR2: MDHEN and SYDVKM. The CDR3 nucleotides are TGTGCCAGCAGTTCCCAGACAGGGCGCACAGATACGCAGTATTTT. This encodes CASSSQTGRTDTQYF.

This clone was observed a few times. The V call is TRBV5-4, the J call TRBJ1-3; 8 bases match TRBD1. Germline V CDR1 and CDR2: SGHNT, YYREEE (reference sequence). This CDR3 spans 15 amino acids. V was pared by 4 bases and J by 2 bases, with 5 bases of the junction left unmatched. CDR3 sequence reads: CASSADRVTGNTIYF. DNA of the CDR3: TGTGCCAGCAGCGCGGACAGGGTCACTGGAAACACCATATATTTT.

This clone has just one count. The CDR3 spells CASSRDYAEAFF. DNA for the CDR3: TGTGCCAGCAGCCGGGACTACGCTGAAGCTTTCTTT. This chain joins TRBV3-1 (or the pseudogene TRBV3-2) and TRBJ1-1, with a weak D call TRBD1 (5 bases). CDR1 LGHDT and CDR2 YNNKEL come from the germline V gene (reference sequence). V shed 4 bases and J shed 6 bases, with 9 bases lying between them. This CDR3 has 12 residues.

This clone was counted ten times or more. This chain joins TRBV3-1 (or the pseudogene TRBV3-2) and TRBJ2-2, with 10 positions matching TRBD2. Germline V gene sequence: CDR1 LGHDT, CDR2 YNNKEL (reference sequence). The CDR3 sequence is 21 residues long. V lost 4 bases, J lost 0 bases, and 17 bases stayed unmatched. The CDR3 bases are TGTGCCAGCAGCCGAAGGGCGCGCGTGGCTAGCGGGAGTACGAACACCGGGGAGCTGTTTTTT. The encoded protein is CASSRRARVASGSTNTGELFF.

This chain joins TRBV10-1 and TRBJ1-5, with D unclear. This CDR3 is 13 amino acids long. Germline V gene lookup returns CDR1 WNHNN and CDR2 SYGVQD (reference sequence). Trimming took 2 bases from V and 7 from J, leaving 9 bases between them. The CDR3 region has the DNA TGCGCCAGCAGTGAGCTCCCCCAGCAGCCCCAGCATTTT. Protein sequence: CASSELPQQPQHF.

This chain uses TRBV11-2 with TRBJ1-4, with 10 bases aligning to TRBD1. V lost 5 bases and J lost 5; bases outside the gene matches: 8. The germline CDR1 and CDR2 sequences are SGHAT and FQNNGV. The CDR3 covers 16 residues. CDR3 sequence: CASSPRSGQGNEKLFF. As DNA, the CDR3 is TGTGCCAGCAGCCCTAGGTCGGGACAGGGGAATGAAAAACTGTTTTTT.

This rearrangement joins TRBV5-1 to TRBJ2-1; 7 bases agree with TRBD2. Germline assignment: CDR1 SGHRS and CDR2 YFSETQ. V trimming: 9 bases; J trimming: 3 bases; junction bases outside the gene matches: 6. CDR3 length: 13 amino acids. The CDR3 loop reads CATAGTNYNEQFF. CDR3 in DNA: TGCGCCACGGCCGGGACTAACTACAATGAGCAGTTCTTC.

V usage is TRBV7-9 and J usage is TRBJ2-7; 10 nucleotides align to TRBD1. The CDR3 spans 16 residues. V shed 5 bases, J shed 3 bases, and the junction held 10 bases outside the gene matches. Germline CDR1 and CDR2: SEHNR and FQNEAQ (reference sequence). CDR3 residues: CASSPPTGGGIYEQYF. The CDR3 nucleotides are TGTGCCAGCAGCCCACCGACAGGGGGCGGAATCTACGAGCAGTACTTC.

The chain recombines TRBV28 with TRBJ1-5, with D maybe TRBD1 (6 bases). The germline CDR1 and CDR2 sequences are MDHEN and SYDVKM. The CDR3 totals 13 residues. Between the trimmed V and J ends, which lost 5 bases and 16 bases, there was a span of 21 bases. The CDR3 region has the DNA TGTGCCAGCAGTCCTCCCGGGGGGCCGGCCTTTCATTTT. This gives the protein CASSPPGGPAFHF.

The rearrangement links TRBV12-5 to TRBJ2-3, with a tentative D call TRBD1 (6 bases). CDR1 is LGHNT, CDR2 FRNRAP, per germline. This CDR3 has 14 amino acids. V gave up 6 bases and J gave up 4 bases, with 14 bases separating them. CDR3 sequence: CASGDRTAPDTQYF. DNA for the CDR3: TGTGCTAGTGGGGACCGGACAGCCCCAGATACGCAGTATTTT.

The chain combines TRBV5-6 with TRBJ2-1; the D gene is possibly TRBD2 (6 bases). The CDR3 has 16 residues. V lost 6 bases, J lost 0 bases, and 16 bases lay in between. The germline V gene encodes CDR1 SGHDT and CDR2 YYEEEE. CDR3 bases: TGTGCCAGCACCCGGGGTGGGGGGAGCTCCTACAATGAGCAGTTCTTC. It specifies CASTRGGGSSYNEQFF.

The V and J genes are TRBV24-1 and TRBJ2-3; D unclear. CDR1 is KGHDR and CDR2 is SFDVKD in the germline V gene. V was cut by 1 base and J by 7 bases, with 5 bases left in between. The CDR3 length is 12 residues. For the CDR3, the DNA is TGTGCCACCAGTGATTTTGGCAATACGCAGTATTTT. It translates to CATSDFGNTQYF.

This clone was seen a handful of times. Written as DNA, the CDR3 is TGCGCCAGCAGCTTGGCCCCAGGTCTTGGTGAAAAACTGTTTTTT. Protein: CASSLAPGLGEKLFF. The rearrangement links TRBV5-1 to TRBJ1-4; no definite D call. The CDR3 has 15 residues. Germline assignment: CDR1 SGHRS and CDR2 YFSETQ. Trimming pared 0 bases from V and 7 bases from J, leaving 13 bases between.

This chain uses TRBV13 with TRBJ2-7, with 10 bases aligning to TRBD2. CDR1 and CDR2 (germline): PRHDT, FYEKMQ (reference sequence). V shed 6 bases and J 2 bases; nucleotides not matched to a gene: 10. This CDR3 spans 16 amino acids. CDR3 DNA sequence: TGTGCCAGCAGTTTCGGGCTAGCGGGAGTTCCCTACGAGCAGTACTTC. Protein product: CASSFGLAGVPYEQYF.